These 22 T cell receptor beta chains were all obtained from the same sample, sequenced in a study of shared clonotypes between healthy human individuals. Assay used: immunoSEQ multiplex PCR; TCRdb lists only in-frame clones, some missing. The table has about 2.4 million clones, 93% seen once; the top ten hold 0.36%. The sequencing input was naive CD4+ T cells from PBMCs. Subset: CD45RA+ positively selected. The source of these receptors is a man in his late teens or twenties in good health. Some clones in this sample may be carry-over from other donors' samples.

V and J are TRBV10-1 and TRBJ1-2, with unresolved D. CDR3 length: 16 residues. Germline CDR1 and CDR2: WNHNN and SYGVQD (reference sequence). The germline V and J ends were trimmed by 2 bases and 4 bases, with 17 bases remaining between them. This CDR3 is CASSEEPGGDPYGYTF. CDR3 coding DNA: TGCGCCAGCAGTGAGGAGCCAGGCGGTGATCCCTATGGCTACACCTTC.

This chain uses TRBV2 with TRBJ2-4; perhaps TRBD2 as D (6 bases). Trimming removed 7 bases from V and 1 base from J, with 17 bases in between. CDR3 length: 16 amino acids. CDR1 is SNHLY, CDR2 FYNNEI, per germline. CDR3 protein: CASTERGMRAKNIQYF. Written as DNA, the CDR3 is TGTGCCAGCACCGAACGGGGGATGAGGGCCAAAAACATTCAGTACTTC.

The rearrangement joins TRBV29-1 to TRBJ2-6; D remains ambiguous. The CDR3 has 13 residues. CDR1 and CDR2 (germline): SQVTM, ANQGSEA. V lost 4 bases and J 0 bases, leaving 4 bases between the germline ends. CDR3 amino acids: CSVGNSGANVLTF. The CDR3 nucleotides are TGCAGCGTTGGGAACTCTGGGGCCAACGTCCTGACTTTC.

The chain employs TRBV28 and TRBJ1-1; a weak D match, TRBD1 (5 bases). The V gene lost 6 bases and the J gene lost 5 bases, with 10 bases spanning the gap. Germline V gene sequence: CDR1 MDHEN, CDR2 SYDVKM. CDR3 length equals 12 residues. DNA for the CDR3: TGTGCCAGCAGATCTTCAGGGACTGAAGCTTTCTTT. This codes for CASRSSGTEAFF. The entire variable domain, with the rest obtained from reference TRBV28 and TRBJ1-1, is as follows: DVKVTQSSRYLVKRTGEKVFLECVQDMDHENMFWYRQDPGLGLRLIYFSYDVKMKEKGDIPEGYSVSREKKERFSLILESASTNQTSMYLCASRSSGTEAFFGQGTRLTVV.

The J gene is TRBJ1-2, the V gene TRBV15; TRBD1 is a possible D gene (5 bases). V was pared by 8 bases and J by 8 bases, with 33 bases between. The CDR3 covers 18 residues. Germline V CDR1 and CDR2: LNHNV, YYDKDF (reference sequence). For the CDR3, the DNA is TGTGCCACCTCCCCTACGGGGGGGACTTTCCTCGTCTCCTACGGCTACACCTTC. The encoded protein is CATSPTGGTFLVSYGYTF.

This chain links TRBV29-1 with TRBJ1-1, with unresolved D. The CDR3 sequence is 11 residues long. V was clipped by 4 bases and J by 8 bases, with 11 bases between them. The germline V gene encodes CDR1 SQVTM and CDR2 ANQGSEA. CDR3 nucleotides: TGCAGCGTTGCTTTGAAGGCGGAAGCTTTCTTT. It is translated as CSVALKAEAFF. The whole variable domain, filled in from reference TRBV29-1 and TRBJ1-1, reads SAVISQKPSRDICQRGTSLTIQCQVDSQVTMMFWYRQQPGQSLTLIATANQGSEATYESGFVIDKFPISRPNLTFSTLTVSNMSPEDSSIYLCSVALKAEAFFGQGTRLTVV.

The sample holds one count of this clone. The chain couples TRBV5-5 to TRBJ1-6, with a possible D match to TRBD1 (6 bases). Trimming took 1 base from V and 4 from J, leaving 21 bases between them. This CDR3 comprises 19 residues. Per germline, CDR1 SGHKS and CDR2 YYEKEE (reference sequence). CDR3 in amino acids: CASSLYPAGGQGYNSPLHF. Written as DNA, the CDR3 is TGTGCCAGCAGCTTGTACCCTGCGGGGGGCCAGGGTTATAATTCACCCCTCCACTTT.

This chain connects TRBV5-1 to TRBJ2-3; D not resolved. This CDR3 is 14 amino acids long. V was trimmed by 4 bases and J by 4 bases, leaving 13 bases between them. Germline CDR1 SGHRS, CDR2 YFSETQ. CDR3 DNA: TGCGCCAGCAGCGGCACAGCTGGGGCAGATACGCAGTATTTT. Amino acids: CASSGTAGADTQYF. Using reference TRBV5-1 and TRBJ2-3 for the parts outside the CDR3, the full variable domain is KAGVTQTPRYLIKTRGQQVTLSCSPISGHRSVSWYQQTPGQGLQFLFEYFSETQRNKGNFPGRFSGRQFSNSRSEMNVSTLELGDSALYLCASSGTAGADTQYFGPGTRLTVL.

This clone came up once. The chain has TRBV5-1 and TRBJ1-1; 7 bases are shared with TRBD1. The junction had 4 bases not matched to a gene; V was cut back by 7 bases and J by 1 base. CDR1 is SGHRS, CDR2 YFSETQ, per germline. This CDR3 is built from 13 residues. CDR3 DNA sequence: TGCGCCAGCCGCGGACAGGCGAACACTGAAGCTTTCTTT. It is translated as CASRGQANTEAFF.

The rearrangement links TRBV10-3 to TRBJ2-7; TRBD1 matches 12 bases. J was trimmed by 4 bases and V by 6 bases; bases with no gene match: 1. CDR3 length: 13 residues. Germline CDR1 ENHRY, CDR2 SYGVKD. The CDR3 protein is CAIRGQGAYEQYF. The CDR3 DNA reads TGTGCCATCAGGGGACAGGGGGCGTACGAGCAGTACTTC.

This chain joins TRBV18 and TRBJ1-2; D is uncertain. The CDR3 consists of 13 residues. Germline CDR1 reads KGHSH; CDR2 reads LQKENI. Trimming took 1 base from V and 8 from J, leaving 11 bases between them. The DNA of the CDR3 is TGTGCCAGCTCACCACGGAGGGATGGGGGCTACACCTTC. It translates to CASSPRRDGGYTF.

The CDR3 reads CASSKETTGANVLTF. In DNA, the CDR3 is TGTGCCAGCAGCAAGGAGACAACTGGGGCCAACGTCCTGACTTTC. The chain carries TRBV9 and TRBJ2-6; D call uncertain. With 4 bases removed from V and 2 bases from J, the gap between germline ends came to 10 bases. CDR3 size: 15 residues. The germline CDR1 and CDR2 sequences are SGDLS and YYNGEE.

CDR3 nucleotide sequence: TGCGCCAGCAGCCCCCGGACAGGTGGGTATAGCACTGAAGCTTTCTTT. This gives the protein CASSPRTGGYSTEAFF. This chain connects TRBV5-1 to TRBJ1-1; 7 positions agree with TRBD1. CDR3 length equals 16 residues. The germline V gene encodes CDR1 SGHRS and CDR2 YFSETQ. The junction had 13 bases not matched to a gene; V was cut back by 4 bases and J by 4 bases.

This clone was observed a single time. CDR3 in amino acids: CASSLESGGGLETQYF. CDR3 sequence (DNA): TGTGCCAGCAGCTTGGAGAGCGGGGGCGGCTTAGAGACCCAGTACTTC. V gene TRBV5-4 combines with J gene TRBJ2-5; 8 bases align to TRBD2. After removal of 0 bases from V and 4 bases from J, the junction contained 8 bases not matched to a gene. The CDR3 has 16 residues. The germline V gene encodes CDR1 SGHNT and CDR2 YYREEE (reference sequence).

The genes are TRBV4-2 and TRBJ1-1; 7 bases map to TRBD1. There are 14 residues in the CDR3. Germline V gene data show CDR1 as LGHNA and CDR2 as YNFKEQ. The junction had 5 bases not matched to a gene; V was cut back by 4 bases and J by 3 bases. The DNA of the CDR3 is TGTGCCAGCAGCCCGAGGGGGCACGACACTGAAGCTTTCTTT. It codes for CASSPRGHDTEAFF.

The chain joins TRBV27 to TRBJ2-3; TRBD1 might be the D (7 bases). The CDR3 totals 15 residues. From germline, CDR1 is MNHEY and CDR2 SMNVEV (reference sequence). The ends were cut back, 6 bases at V and 5 bases at J, with 18 bases in the middle. DNA of the CDR3: TGTGCCAGCAGCCCCACCCGACAGGGAGGAGATACGCAGTATTTT. Translation gives CASSPTRQGGDTQYF.

The V call is TRBV7-8, the J call TRBJ1-4; 8 bases align to TRBD1. This CDR3 comprises 17 residues. The V and J ends lost 6 bases and 8 bases, in that order; junction bases with no gene match: 17. From germline, CDR1 is SGHVS and CDR2 FQNEAQ. The CDR3 region is CASSQLQGAPGGEKLFF. The CDR3 nucleotides are TGTGCCAGCAGTCAGCTTCAGGGGGCACCGGGGGGCGAAAAACTGTTTTTT.

This chain connects TRBV4-2 to TRBJ2-5, with no clear D. This CDR3 has 13 amino acids. CDR1 and CDR2 from the germline V gene are LGHNA and YNFKEQ. Trimming cost V 1 base and J 5 bases, with 8 bases left between them. CDR3 in DNA: TGTGCCAGCAGCCAAGTCCGGTGGGAGACCCAGTACTTC. It specifies CASSQVRWETQYF.

The genes are TRBV2 and TRBJ2-7; 14 bases are a match to TRBD2. Germline V gene data show CDR1 as SNHLY and CDR2 as FYNNEI. The CDR3 is 15 amino acids. V was clipped by 9 bases and J by 4 bases; unmatched bases: 8. CDR3 protein: CASGLAGGLGYEQYF. The CDR3 DNA reads TGTGCCAGTGGACTAGCGGGAGGATTAGGGTACGAGCAGTACTTC.

This sequence joins TRBV18 and TRBJ2-1; the D gene is possibly TRBD1 (6 bases). The CDR3 is 15 amino acids. Looked up from germline, CDR1 is KGHSH and CDR2 is LQKENI. Trimming took 4 bases from V and 6 from J, leaving 16 bases between them. As DNA, the CDR3 is TGTGCCAGCTCACGAATGGACAGATACGTCAATGAGCAGTTCTTC. Amino acid sequence: CASSRMDRYVNEQFF.

The V call is TRBV5-4, the J call TRBJ2-4; weak D call: TRBD1 (6 bases). V lost 4 bases, J lost 8 bases, and 13 bases lay in between. The CDR3 consists of 13 residues. Germline V lookup: CDR1 SGHNT, CDR2 YYREEE (reference sequence). The DNA of the CDR3 is TGTGCCAGCAGCCCAGGGGTCGAGGACATTCAGTACTTC. Translating gives CASSPGVEDIQYF.

CDR3 residues: CASSERGTSGSPDTQYF. CDR3 in DNA: TGTGCCAGCAGCGAACGAGGCACTAGCGGGAGTCCAGATACGCAGTATTTT. The chain is built from TRBV2 and TRBJ2-3; 11 bases line up with TRBD2. The CDR3 is 17 residues long. Germline V gene lookup returns CDR1 SNHLY and CDR2 FYNNEI. V shed 6 bases, J shed 4 bases, and the junction held 12 bases outside the gene matches.